The TCR beta chain under discussion was sequenced for a study of T cell repertoires in cytomegalovirus infection. The study's findings and limits: The cumulative frequency of public TCR beta families distinguished individuals who carried CMV together with the relevant HLA.

This CDR3 has 12 amino acids. CDR1 is SQVTM, CDR2 ANQGSEA, per germline. Trimming left V 3 bases short and J 1 base short, with 6 bases between. Concerning this clonotype: Its antigen is as yet unknown.

One entry per CDR3 protein results from TCRdb running MiXCR on the reads. Of 200,000 or so distinct CDR3 sequences in the sample, approximately 40% are singletons; the top ten hold about 60%. This chain links TRBV29-1 with TRBJ1-1; the D is unclear. This TCR derives from a human donor in good health (CMV status not recorded). Some clones in this sample may be carry-over from other donors' samples. The sample here was CD8+ T cells from cultured PBMCs, taken from culture after CMV antigen stimulation. The CDR3 region has the DNA TGCAGCGTTGAGCTCGAGAACACTGAAGCTTTCTTT. This codes for CSVELENTEAFF.